This TCR beta chain is from a study of cytomegalovirus exposure and HLA in healthy donors. CDR3 length: 14 residues. With V trimmed by 6 bases and J by 3 bases, 6 bases remained unmatched. Germline CDR1 reads MDHEN; CDR2 reads SYDVKM. PCR primers comprised 60 Vbeta and 13 Jbeta primers. Profiling relied on immunoSEQ multiplex PCR, and the TCRdb table lists in-frame clones only, not all of them. The sample consists of under 150,000 clones, about two thirds of them appearing once. The sequenced material came from PBMCs. The chain joins TRBV28 to TRBJ2-7; 9 nucleotides align to TRBD1. The sequence came from a man aged 35 to 55 in good health and CMV-seronegative. DNA of the CDR3: TGTGCCAGCAGGTCTTACAGGGGGCTCTACGAGCAGTACTTC. Protein: CASRSYRGLYEQYF.